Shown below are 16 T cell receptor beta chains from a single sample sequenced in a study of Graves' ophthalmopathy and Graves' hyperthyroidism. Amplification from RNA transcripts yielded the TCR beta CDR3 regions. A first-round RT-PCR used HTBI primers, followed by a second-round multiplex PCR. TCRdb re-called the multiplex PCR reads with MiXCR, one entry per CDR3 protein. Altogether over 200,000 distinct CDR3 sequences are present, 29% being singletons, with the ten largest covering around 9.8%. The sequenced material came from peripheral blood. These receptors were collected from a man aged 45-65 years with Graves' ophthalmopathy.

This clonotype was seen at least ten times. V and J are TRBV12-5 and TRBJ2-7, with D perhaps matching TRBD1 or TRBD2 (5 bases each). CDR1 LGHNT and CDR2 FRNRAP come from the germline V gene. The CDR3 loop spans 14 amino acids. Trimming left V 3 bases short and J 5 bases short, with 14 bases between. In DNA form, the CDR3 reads TGTGCTAGTGGTTTCCCGCCCGGGACGCACGAGCAGTACTTC. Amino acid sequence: CASGFPPGTHEQYF.

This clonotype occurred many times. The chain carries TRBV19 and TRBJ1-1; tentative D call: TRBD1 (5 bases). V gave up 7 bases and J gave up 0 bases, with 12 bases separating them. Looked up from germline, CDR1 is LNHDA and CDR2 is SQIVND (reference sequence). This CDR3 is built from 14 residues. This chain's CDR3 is CASIRDGMNTEAFF. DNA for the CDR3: TGTGCCAGTATCAGGGACGGAATGAACACTGAAGCTTTCTTT.

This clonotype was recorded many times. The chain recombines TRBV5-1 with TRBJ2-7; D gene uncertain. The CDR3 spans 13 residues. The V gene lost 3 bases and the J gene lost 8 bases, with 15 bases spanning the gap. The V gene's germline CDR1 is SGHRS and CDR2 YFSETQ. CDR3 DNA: TGCGCCAGCAGCTCGGGCCCCCAAATGCAGCAGTACTTC. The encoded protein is CASSSGPQMQQYF.

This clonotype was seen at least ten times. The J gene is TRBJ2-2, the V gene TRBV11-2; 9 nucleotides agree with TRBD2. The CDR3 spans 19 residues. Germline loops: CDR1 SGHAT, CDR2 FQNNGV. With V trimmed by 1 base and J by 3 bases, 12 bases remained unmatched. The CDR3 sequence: CASSLGPGVAGVDTGELFF. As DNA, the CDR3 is TGTGCCAGCAGCTTAGGACCCGGGGTAGCGGGAGTGGACACCGGGGAGCTGTTTTTT.

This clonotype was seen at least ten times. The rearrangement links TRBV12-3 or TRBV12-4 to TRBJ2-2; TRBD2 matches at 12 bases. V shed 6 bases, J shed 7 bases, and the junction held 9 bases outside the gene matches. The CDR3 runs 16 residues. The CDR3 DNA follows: TGTGCCAGCAGCCTAGCGGGAGGGACAAAAAGCGGGGAGCTGTTTTTT. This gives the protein CASSLAGGTKSGELFF.

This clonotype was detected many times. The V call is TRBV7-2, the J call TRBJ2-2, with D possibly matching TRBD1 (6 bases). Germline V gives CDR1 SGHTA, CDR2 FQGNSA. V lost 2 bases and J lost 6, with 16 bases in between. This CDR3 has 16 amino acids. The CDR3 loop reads CASSLSPGERSGELFF. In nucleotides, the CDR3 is TGTGCCAGCAGCTTATCCCCAGGGGAGAGGTCCGGGGAGCTGTTTTTT.

The CDR3: CAWSSGEAFF. The CDR3 nucleotides are TGTGCCTGGAGTTCGGGGGAAGCTTTCTTT. The rearrangement joins TRBV30 to TRBJ1-1; D uncertain. The CDR3 consists of 10 residues. Per germline, CDR1 GTSNPN and CDR2 SVGIG (reference sequence). Trimming removed 2 bases at V and 8 bases at J, with 6 bases between.

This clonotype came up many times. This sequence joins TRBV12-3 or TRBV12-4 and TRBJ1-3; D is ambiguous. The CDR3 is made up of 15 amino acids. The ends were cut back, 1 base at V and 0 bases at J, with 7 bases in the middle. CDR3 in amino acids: CASSLGRRSGNTIYF. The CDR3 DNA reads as TGTGCCAGCAGTTTAGGTCGGCGCTCTGGAAACACCATATATTTT.

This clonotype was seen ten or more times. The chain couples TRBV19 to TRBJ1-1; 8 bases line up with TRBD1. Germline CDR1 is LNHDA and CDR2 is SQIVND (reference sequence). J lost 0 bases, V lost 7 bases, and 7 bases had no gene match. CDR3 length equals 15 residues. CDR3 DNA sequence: TGTGCCAGTAAAGGGGACAGGAGGATGAACACTGAAGCTTTCTTT. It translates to CASKGDRRMNTEAFF.

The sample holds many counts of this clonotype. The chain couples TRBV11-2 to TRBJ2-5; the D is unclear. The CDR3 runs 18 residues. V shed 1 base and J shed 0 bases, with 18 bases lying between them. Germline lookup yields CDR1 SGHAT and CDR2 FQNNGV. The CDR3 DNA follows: TGTGCCAGCAGCTTAGTTCTCCCTACGGCGCGTAACCAAGAGACCCAGTACTTC. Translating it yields CASSLVLPTARNQETQYF.

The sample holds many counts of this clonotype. CDR3 nucleotide sequence: TGTGCCAGCAGCGTCATAAGGGACAGCAATCAGCCCCAGCATTTT. This codes for CASSVIRDSNQPQHF. This chain links TRBV27 with TRBJ1-5; the D gene is possibly TRBD1 (5 bases). This CDR3 is built from 15 residues. Trimming left V 6 bases short and J 1 base short, with 13 bases between. From germline, CDR1 is MNHEY and CDR2 SMNVEV (reference sequence).

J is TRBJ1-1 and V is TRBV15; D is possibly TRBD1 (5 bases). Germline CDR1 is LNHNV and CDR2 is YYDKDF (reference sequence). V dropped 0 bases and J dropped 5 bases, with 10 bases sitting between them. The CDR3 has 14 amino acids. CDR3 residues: CATSRDMRGTEAFF. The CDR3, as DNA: TGTGCCACCAGCAGAGATATGAGGGGAACTGAAGCTTTCTTT.

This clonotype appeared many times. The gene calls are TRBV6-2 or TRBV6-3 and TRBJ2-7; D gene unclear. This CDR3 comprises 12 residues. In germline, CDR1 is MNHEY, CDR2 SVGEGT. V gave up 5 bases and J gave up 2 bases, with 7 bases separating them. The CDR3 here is CASSPEAYEQYF. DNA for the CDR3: TGTGCCAGCAGTCCAGAGGCCTACGAGCAGTACTTC.

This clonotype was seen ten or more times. The CDR3 reads CASPIGNTIYF. The CDR3 DNA follows: TGTGCCAGCCCGATTGGAAACACCATATATTTT. V and J are TRBV12-3 or TRBV12-4 and TRBJ1-3, with D uncertain. The CDR3 contains 11 residues. Trimming pared 8 bases from V and 3 bases from J, leaving 5 bases between.

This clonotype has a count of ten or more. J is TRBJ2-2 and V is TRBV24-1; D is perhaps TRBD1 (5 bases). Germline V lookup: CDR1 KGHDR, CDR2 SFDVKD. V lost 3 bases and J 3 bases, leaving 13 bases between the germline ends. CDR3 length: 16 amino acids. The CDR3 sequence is CATSDPRDSYTGELFF. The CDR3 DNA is TGTGCCACCAGTGATCCCCGAGACAGCTACACCGGGGAGCTGTTTTTT.

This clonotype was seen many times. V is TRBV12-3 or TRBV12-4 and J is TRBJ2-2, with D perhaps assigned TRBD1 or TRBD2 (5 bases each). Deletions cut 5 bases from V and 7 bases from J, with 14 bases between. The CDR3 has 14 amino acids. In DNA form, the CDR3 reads TGTGCCAGCAGTCGAACGACGGGGCACGGGGAGCTGTTTTTT. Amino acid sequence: CASSRTTGHGELFF.